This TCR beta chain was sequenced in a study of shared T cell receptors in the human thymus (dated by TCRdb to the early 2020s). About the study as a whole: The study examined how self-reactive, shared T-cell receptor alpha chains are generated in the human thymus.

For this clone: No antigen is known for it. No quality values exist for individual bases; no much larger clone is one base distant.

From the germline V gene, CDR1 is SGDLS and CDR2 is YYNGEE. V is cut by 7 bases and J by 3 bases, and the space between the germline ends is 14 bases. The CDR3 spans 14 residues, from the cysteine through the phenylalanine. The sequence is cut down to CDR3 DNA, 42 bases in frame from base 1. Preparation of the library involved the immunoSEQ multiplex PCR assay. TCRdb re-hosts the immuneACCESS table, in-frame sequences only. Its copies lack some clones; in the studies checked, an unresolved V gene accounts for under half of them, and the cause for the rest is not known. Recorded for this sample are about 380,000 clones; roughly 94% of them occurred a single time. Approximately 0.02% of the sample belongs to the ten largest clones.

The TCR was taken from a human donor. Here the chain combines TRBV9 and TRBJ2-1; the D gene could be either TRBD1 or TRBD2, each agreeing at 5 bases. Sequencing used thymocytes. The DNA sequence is TGTGCCAGCGGGGGAGTTGATGGCTACAATGAGCAGTTCTTC. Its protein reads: CASGGVDGYNEQFF. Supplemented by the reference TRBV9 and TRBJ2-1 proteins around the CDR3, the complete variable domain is DSGVTQTPKHLITATGQRVTLRCSPRSGDLSVYWYQQSLDQGLQFLIQYYNGEERAKGNILERFSAQQFPDLHSELNLSSLELGDSALYFCASGGVDGYNEQFFGPGTRLTVL.